What follows describes a single T cell receptor (beta chain). Germline values: CDR1 SGHRS, CDR2 YFSETQ. V lost 4 bases, J lost 1 base, and 11 bases lay in between. CDR3 size: 14 residues. Here immunoSEQ multiplex PCR was the method, and the copy in TCRdb shows in-frame clones only, minus some. The sample lists fewer than 500,000 clones; nearly 90% were seen once. The sample comes from a study of blood T cell repertoires in COVID-19. About the research overall: The samples span acute and convalescent COVID-19 from the United States, Italy and Spain.

Cohorts were determined from participant-reported clinical history. The sequencing input was PBMCs or T cells enriched from blood (not recorded which). This TCR was sampled from a woman aged 18-30 years with acute COVID-19. The rearrangement links TRBV5-1 to TRBJ1-1; a weak D match, TRBD1 (5 bases). CDR3 protein: CASSGGHGNTEAFF. CDR3 sequence (DNA): TGCGCCAGCAGCGGCGGACACGGGAACACTGAAGCTTTCTTT.